This T cell receptor beta chain was sequenced during a study of OX40 agonist ivuxolimab in advanced cancers. Regarding the study as a whole: The authors did not determine the antigen specificity of the expanded peripheral T cells. CD8+ T cells were the subset that, on average, had more expanded clones than CD4+. Blood T cells, both CD4+ and CD8+, expanded clonally by week 6 at 0.1 to 3.0 mg/kg.

Clones were read by immunoSEQ multiplex PCR, and TCRdb kept only the in-frame ones, dropping some. The table records 60,000 or so clones, 87% of them present only once. As concerns this clone: The antigen is unknown.

Germline V lookup: CDR1 KGHSH, CDR2 LQKENI. The CDR3 runs 19 residues. The V end was cut by 6 bases, the J end by 0 bases, with 23 bases between. J is TRBJ2-2 and V is TRBV18; perhaps TRBD2 as D (7 bases). The sample in question was CD4+ or CD8+ T cells sorted from blood, obtained in a trial of the OX40 agonist ivuxolimab. This sequence was found in an adult with an advanced solid tumor such as melanoma, head and neck, liver or kidney cancer. CDR3 in amino acids: CASSLNQAGASANTGELFF. The CDR3 coding sequence is TGTGCCAGCTCTCTCAACCAGGCGGGGGCGAGTGCGAACACCGGGGAGCTGTTTTTT.